The rows below give T cell receptor beta chains drawn from one sample of a study of identical twins. TCRdb re-derived calls from the 5' RACE reads in MiXCR, one entry per CDR3 protein. The sample consists of about 690,000 distinct CDR3 sequences, around 5.7% of them appearing once. The material sequenced was naive T cells sorted from blood. These receptors came from a man between 18 and 35 years old in good health. The CDR3 runs from the conserved cysteine through the conserved F or W. Fields, in order: J gene, D gene, clone size, V gene, CDR3 protein, CDR3 DNA. The D gene is left open where the match is weak. Clone size is not always given. Where it is, it says once, few, many or a class for expanded clones.

>TRBJ1-1|-|many|TRBV18
CASSPELRTGNTEAFF
TGTGCCAGCTCACCCGAGCTCCGGACGGGGAACACTGAAGCTTTCTTT
>TRBJ2-1|TRBD1|-|TRBV10-3
CAISDGTGGSYNEQFF
TGTGCCATCAGCGACGGGACAGGGGGCTCCTACAATGAGCAGTTCTTC
>TRBJ2-5|-|-|TRBV6-5
CASGWGQETQYF
TGTGCCAGCGGGTGGGGTCAAGAGACCCAGTACTTC
>TRBJ2-7|-|many|TRBV7-9
CASSFGRLYEQYF
TGTGCCAGCAGCTTCGGCAGGCTCTACGAGCAGTACTTC
>TRBJ2-3|-|-|TRBV2
CASLPLRSSRTDTQYF
TGTGCCAGCCTTCCACTACGGAGTTCTCGCACAGATACGCAGTATTTT
>TRBJ2-3|-|few|TRBV4-3
CASSQGGRQSTQYF
TGCGCCAGCAGCCAAGGGGGACGGCAGAGTACGCAGTATTTT
>TRBJ2-7|-|-|TRBV5-1
CASSLEQGNHEQYF
TGCGCCAGCAGCTTGGAGCAGGGAAACCACGAGCAGTACTTC
>TRBJ1-1|TRBD1|-|TRBV19
CASSTQGVRLMAEAFF
TGTGCCAGTAGTACCCAGGGGGTGCGATTGATGGCTGAAGCTTTCTTT
>TRBJ2-2|-|many|TRBV20-1
CSARIGGLDTGELFF
TGCAGTGCGAGAATCGGGGGGCTTGACACCGGGGAGCTGTTTTTT
>TRBJ1-1|TRBD1|many|TRBV29-1
CSVDGTGAMNTEAFF
TGCAGCGTTGATGGGACAGGGGCGATGAACACTGAAGCTTTCTTT
>TRBJ2-7|TRBD1|many|TRBV7-2
CASKRAGGNEQYF
TGTGCCAGTAAGCGGGCAGGGGGCAACGAGCAGTACTTC
>TRBJ2-1|-|few|TRBV7-9
CASRQSFNEQFF
TGTGCCAGCAGGCAGAGCTTCAATGAGCAGTTCTTC
>TRBJ1-6|-|many|TRBV12-3/TRBV12-4
CASSPGIRRNSPLHF
TGTGCCAGCAGTCCCGGGATCAGGCGGAATTCACCCCTCCACTTT
>TRBJ1-5|-|many|TRBV20-1
CSAREAQGINQPQHF
TGCAGTGCTAGAGAGGCCCAGGGAATCAATCAGCCCCAGCATTTT
>TRBJ2-1|TRBD2|-|TRBV6-2/TRBV6-3
CASSPGTSGKGFSSYNEQFF
TGTGCCAGCAGTCCCGGGACTAGCGGGAAAGGGTTTAGCTCCTACAATGAGCAGTTCTTC
>TRBJ2-3|TRBD2|-|TRBV29-1
CSVEASGAYTDTQYF
TGCAGCGTTGAGGCTAGCGGGGCCTACACAGATACGCAGTATTTT
>TRBJ1-1|-|many|TRBV5-1
CASSLYSPRNTEAFF
TGCGCCAGCAGCTTGTATTCCCCAAGGAACACTGAAGCTTTCTTT
>TRBJ2-5|TRBD2|many|TRBV27
CASSLEREGPQETQYF
TGTGCCAGCAGTTTAGAGCGGGAGGGCCCTCAAGAGACCCAGTACTTC
>TRBJ2-6|-|few|TRBV5-1
CASSLAERAGANVLTF
TGCGCCAGCAGCTTGGCCGAGAGGGCTGGGGCCAACGTCCTGACTTTC
>TRBJ2-7|-|many|TRBV7-2
CASSPGTVPYEQYF
TGTGCCAGCAGCCCCGGGACGGTGCCCTACGAGCAGTACTTC
>TRBJ2-1|TRBD1|-|TRBV20-1
CSARIQPRTGLYNEQFF
TGCAGTGCCAGGATCCAACCTCGGACAGGTTTATACAATGAGCAGTTCTTC
>TRBJ2-1|TRBD2|-|TRBV7-8
CASSPPGTGAGGDNEQFF
TGTGCCAGCAGCCCCCCTGGGACGGGGGCGGGAGGAGACAATGAGCAGTTCTTC
>TRBJ2-1|-|-|TRBV7-2
CASSYPFGEQFF
TGTGCCAGCAGCTACCCTTTTGGGGAGCAGTTCTTC
>TRBJ2-1|TRBD2|few|TRBV12-3/TRBV12-4
CASSEMRRENYNEQFF
TGTGCCAGCAGCGAAATGAGGCGGGAGAACTACAATGAGCAGTTCTTC
>TRBJ2-5|-|-|TRBV6-1
CASSRGMGAVRETQYF
TGTGCCAGCAGTCGGGGCATGGGGGCGGTTAGGGAGACCCAGTACTTC
>TRBJ2-2|-|many|TRBV20-1
CSARMGPNTGELFF
TGCAGTGCTAGAATGGGACCGAACACCGGGGAGCTGTTTTTT
>TRBJ2-7|TRBD1|few|TRBV6-1
CASTGRTGGHEQYF
TGTGCCAGCACCGGCCGGACAGGGGGCCACGAGCAGTACTTC
>TRBJ1-1|TRBD1|many|TRBV27
CASSANTGAEAFF
TGTGCCAGCAGCGCCAACACAGGGGCTGAAGCTTTCTTT
>TRBJ2-7|TRBD1|few|TRBV18
CASSNTGGEQYF
TGTGCCAGCTCAAATACAGGGGGCGAGCAGTACTTC
>TRBJ2-2|-|many|TRBV29-1
CSAYPDTGELFF
TGCAGCGCTTACCCGGACACCGGGGAGCTGTTTTTT
>TRBJ2-1|TRBD2|many|TRBV11-1
CASSLRLAGAATYNEQFF
TGTGCCAGCAGCTTAAGGCTAGCGGGGGCAGCCACCTACAATGAGCAGTTCTTC
>TRBJ2-7|TRBD1|many|TRBV20-1
CSATLTGALDEQYF
TGCAGTGCTACTCTGACAGGGGCGCTTGACGAGCAGTACTTC